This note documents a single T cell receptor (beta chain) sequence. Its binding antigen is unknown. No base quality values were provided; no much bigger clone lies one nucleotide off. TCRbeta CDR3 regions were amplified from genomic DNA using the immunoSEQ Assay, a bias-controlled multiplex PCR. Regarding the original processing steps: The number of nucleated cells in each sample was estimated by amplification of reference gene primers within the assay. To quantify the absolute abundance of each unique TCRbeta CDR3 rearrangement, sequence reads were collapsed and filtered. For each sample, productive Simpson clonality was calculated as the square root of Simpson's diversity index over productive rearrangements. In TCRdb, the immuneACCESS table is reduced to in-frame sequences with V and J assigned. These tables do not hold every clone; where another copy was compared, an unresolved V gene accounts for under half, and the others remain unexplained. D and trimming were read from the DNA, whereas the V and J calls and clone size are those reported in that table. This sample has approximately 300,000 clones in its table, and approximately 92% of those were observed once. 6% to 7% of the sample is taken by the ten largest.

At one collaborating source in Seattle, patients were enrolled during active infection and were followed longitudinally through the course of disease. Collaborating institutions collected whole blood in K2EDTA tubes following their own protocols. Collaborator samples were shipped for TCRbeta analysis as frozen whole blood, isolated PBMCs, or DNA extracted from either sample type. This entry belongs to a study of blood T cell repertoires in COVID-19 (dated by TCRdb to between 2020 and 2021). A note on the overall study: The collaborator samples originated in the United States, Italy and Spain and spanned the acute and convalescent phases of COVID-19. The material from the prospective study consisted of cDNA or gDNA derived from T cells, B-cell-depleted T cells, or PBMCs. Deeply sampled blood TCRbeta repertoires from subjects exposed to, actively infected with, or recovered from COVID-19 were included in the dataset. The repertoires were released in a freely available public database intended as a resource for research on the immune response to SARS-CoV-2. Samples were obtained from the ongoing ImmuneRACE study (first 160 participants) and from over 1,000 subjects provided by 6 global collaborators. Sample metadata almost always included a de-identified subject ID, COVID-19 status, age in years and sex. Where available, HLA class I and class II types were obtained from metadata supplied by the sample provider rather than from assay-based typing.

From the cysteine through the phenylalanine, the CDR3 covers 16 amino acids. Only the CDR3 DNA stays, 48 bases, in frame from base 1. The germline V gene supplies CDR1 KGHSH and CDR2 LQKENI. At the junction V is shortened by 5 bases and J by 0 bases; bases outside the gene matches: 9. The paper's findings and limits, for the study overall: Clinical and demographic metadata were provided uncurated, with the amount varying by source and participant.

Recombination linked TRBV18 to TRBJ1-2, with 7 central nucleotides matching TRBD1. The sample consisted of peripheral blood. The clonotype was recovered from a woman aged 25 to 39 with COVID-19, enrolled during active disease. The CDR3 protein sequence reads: CASSSNPGTANYGYTF. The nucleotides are TGTGCCAGCTCATCTAACCCCGGGACAGCTAACTATGGCTACACCTTC. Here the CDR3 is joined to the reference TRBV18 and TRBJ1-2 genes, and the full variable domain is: NAGVMQNPRHLVRRRGQEARLRCSPMKGHSHVYWYRQLPEEGLKFMVYLQKENIIDESGMPKERFSAEFPKEGPSILRIQQVVRGDSAAYFCASSSNPGTANYGYTFGSGTRLTVV.